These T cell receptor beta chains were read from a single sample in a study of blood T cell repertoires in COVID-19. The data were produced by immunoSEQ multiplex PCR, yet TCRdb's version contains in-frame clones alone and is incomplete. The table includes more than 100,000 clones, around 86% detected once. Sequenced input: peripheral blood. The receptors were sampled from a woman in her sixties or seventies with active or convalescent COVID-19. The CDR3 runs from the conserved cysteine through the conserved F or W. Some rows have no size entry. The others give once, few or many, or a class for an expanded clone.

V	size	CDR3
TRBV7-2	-	CASRKSGTGDYEQYF
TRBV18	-	CASSGGADSEQFF
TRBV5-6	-	CASSPPFRGISSYNEQFF
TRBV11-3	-	CASSKTGGPQETQYF
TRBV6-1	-	CASSESPADTQYF
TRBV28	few	CASSTKGQGELYSNQPQHF
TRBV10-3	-	CAISPLGGVTDTQYF
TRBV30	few	CAWSVLTTQGPTAHNSPLHF
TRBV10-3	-	CAIRPGTDGYTF
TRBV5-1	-	CASSLAPSGGAYNEQFF
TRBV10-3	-	CAISDREGGGYTF
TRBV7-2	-	CASSFLAGGPGGTGELFF
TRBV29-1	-	CSVEEAPNQPQHF
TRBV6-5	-	CASSPDSGFEKLFF
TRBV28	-	CASRPRFGTSLAKNIQYF